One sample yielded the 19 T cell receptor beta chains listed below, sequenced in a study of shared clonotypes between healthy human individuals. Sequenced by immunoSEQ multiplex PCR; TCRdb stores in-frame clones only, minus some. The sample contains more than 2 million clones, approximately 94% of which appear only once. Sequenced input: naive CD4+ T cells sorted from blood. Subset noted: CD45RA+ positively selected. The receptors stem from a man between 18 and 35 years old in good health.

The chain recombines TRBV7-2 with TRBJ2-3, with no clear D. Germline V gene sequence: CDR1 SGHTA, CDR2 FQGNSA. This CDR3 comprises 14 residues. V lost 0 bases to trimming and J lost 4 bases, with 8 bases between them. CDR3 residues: CASSLAPLSDTQYF. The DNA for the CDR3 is TGTGCCAGCAGCTTAGCACCTCTTTCAGATACGCAGTATTTT. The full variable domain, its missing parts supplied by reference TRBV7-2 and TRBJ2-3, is GAGVSQSPSNKVTEKGKDVELRCDPISGHTALYWYRQSLGQGLEFLIYFQGNSAPDKSGLPSDRFSAERTGGSVSTLTIQRTQQEDSAVYLCASSLAPLSDTQYFGPGTRLTVL.

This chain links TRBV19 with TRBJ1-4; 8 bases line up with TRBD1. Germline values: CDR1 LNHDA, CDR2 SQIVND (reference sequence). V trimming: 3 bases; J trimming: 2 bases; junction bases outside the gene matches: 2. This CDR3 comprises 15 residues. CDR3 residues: CASSIRTGTNEKLFF. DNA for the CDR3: TGTGCCAGTAGTATCCGGACAGGGACTAATGAAAAACTGTTTTTT.

The CDR3 loop reads CASSPGQGYSPLHF. For the CDR3, the DNA is TGTGCCAGCAGCCCCGGACAGGGTTATTCACCCCTCCACTTT. The chain couples TRBV7-2 to TRBJ1-6; the match to TRBD1 covers 8 bases. Germline CDR1 SGHTA, CDR2 FQGNSA. The CDR3 is 14 amino acids. Germline trimming cut 5 bases from V and 8 bases from J; bases unmatched to any gene: 5.

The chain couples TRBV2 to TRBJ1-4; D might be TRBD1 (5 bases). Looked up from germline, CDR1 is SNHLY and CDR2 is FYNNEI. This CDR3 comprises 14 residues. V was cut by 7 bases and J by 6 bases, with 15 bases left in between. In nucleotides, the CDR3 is TGTGCCAGCAACCCGGGGGGTTGGGATGAAAAACTGTTTTTT. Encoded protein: CASNPGGWDEKLFF.

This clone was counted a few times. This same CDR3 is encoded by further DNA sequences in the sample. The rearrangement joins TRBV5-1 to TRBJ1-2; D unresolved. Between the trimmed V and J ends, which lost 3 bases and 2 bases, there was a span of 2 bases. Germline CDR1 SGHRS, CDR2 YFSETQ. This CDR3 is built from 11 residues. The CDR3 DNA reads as TGCGCCAGCAGCTCCAACTATGGCTACACCTTC. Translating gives CASSSNYGYTF.

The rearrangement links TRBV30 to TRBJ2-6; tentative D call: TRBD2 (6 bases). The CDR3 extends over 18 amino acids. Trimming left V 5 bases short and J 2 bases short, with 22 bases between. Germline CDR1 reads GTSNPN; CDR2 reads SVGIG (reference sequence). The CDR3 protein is CAWAPLPGEAPGANVLTF. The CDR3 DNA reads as TGTGCCTGGGCACCTCTTCCGGGGGAAGCCCCTGGGGCCAACGTCCTGACTTTC.

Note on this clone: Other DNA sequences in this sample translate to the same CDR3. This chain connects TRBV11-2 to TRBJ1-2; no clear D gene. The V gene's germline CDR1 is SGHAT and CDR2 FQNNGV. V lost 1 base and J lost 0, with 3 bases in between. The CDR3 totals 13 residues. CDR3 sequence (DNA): TGTGCCAGCAGCTTAGGGACTAACTATGGCTACACCTTC. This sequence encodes CASSLGTNYGYTF.

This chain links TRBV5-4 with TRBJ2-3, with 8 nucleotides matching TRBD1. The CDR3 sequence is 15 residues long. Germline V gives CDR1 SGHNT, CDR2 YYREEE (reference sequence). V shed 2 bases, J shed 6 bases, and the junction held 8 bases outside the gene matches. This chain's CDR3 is CASSLTGQGGDTQYF. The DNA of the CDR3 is TGTGCCAGCAGCTTAACAGGACAGGGCGGGGATACGCAGTATTTT.

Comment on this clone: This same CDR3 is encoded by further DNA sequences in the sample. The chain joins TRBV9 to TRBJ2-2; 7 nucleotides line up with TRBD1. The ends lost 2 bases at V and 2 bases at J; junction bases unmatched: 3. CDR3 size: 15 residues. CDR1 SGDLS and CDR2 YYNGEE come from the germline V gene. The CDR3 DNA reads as TGTGCCAGCAGCGTCGGGACAGAAAACACCGGGGAGCTGTTTTTT. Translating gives CASSVGTENTGELFF. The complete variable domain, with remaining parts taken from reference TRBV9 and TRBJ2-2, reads DSGVTQTPKHLITATGQRVTLRCSPRSGDLSVYWYQQSLDQGLQFLIQYYNGEERAKGNILERFSAQQFPDLHSELNLSSLELGDSALYFCASSVGTENTGELFFGEGSRLTVL.

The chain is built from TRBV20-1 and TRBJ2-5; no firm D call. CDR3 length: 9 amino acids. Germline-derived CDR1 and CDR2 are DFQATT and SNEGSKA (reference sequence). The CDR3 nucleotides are TGCACCGCTCCAGGTGCCCAGTACTTC. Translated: CTAPGAQYF.

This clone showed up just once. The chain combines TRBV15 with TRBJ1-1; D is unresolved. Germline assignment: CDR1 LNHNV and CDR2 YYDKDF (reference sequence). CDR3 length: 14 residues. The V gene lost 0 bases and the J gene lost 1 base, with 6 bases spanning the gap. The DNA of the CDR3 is TGTGCCACCAGCAGAGATCCTTGGAACACTGAAGCTTTCTTT. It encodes CATSRDPWNTEAFF.

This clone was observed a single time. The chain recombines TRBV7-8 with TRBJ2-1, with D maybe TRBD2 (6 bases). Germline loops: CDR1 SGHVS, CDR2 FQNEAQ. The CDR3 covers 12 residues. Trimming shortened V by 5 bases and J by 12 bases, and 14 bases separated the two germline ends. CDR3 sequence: CASSVHSGVQFF. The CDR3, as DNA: TGTGCCAGCAGCGTCCATTCGGGGGTGCAGTTCTTC.

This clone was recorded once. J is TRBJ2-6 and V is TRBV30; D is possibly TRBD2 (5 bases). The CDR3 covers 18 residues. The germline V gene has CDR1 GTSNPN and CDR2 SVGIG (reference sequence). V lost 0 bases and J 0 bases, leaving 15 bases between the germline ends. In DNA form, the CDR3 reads TGTGCCTGGAGTGTATCTAGGACTCCTAGCTCTGGGGCCAACGTCCTGACTTTC. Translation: CAWSVSRTPSSGANVLTF. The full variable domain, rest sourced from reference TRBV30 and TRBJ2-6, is SQTIHQWPATLVQPVGSPLSLECTVEGTSNPNLYWYRQAAGRGLQLLFYSVGIGQISSEVPQNLSASRPQDRQFILSSKKLLLSDSGFYLCAWSVSRTPSSGANVLTFGAGSRLTVL.

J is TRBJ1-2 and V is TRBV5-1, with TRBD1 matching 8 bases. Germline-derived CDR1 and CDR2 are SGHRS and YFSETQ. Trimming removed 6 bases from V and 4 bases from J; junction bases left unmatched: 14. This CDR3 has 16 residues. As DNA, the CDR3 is TGCGCCAGCATTGAGACAGGGGACGGATTCGGCTATGGCTACACCTTC. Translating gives CASIETGDGFGYGYTF. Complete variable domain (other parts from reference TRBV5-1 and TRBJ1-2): KAGVTQTPRYLIKTRGQQVTLSCSPISGHRSVSWYQQTPGQGLQFLFEYFSETQRNKGNFPGRFSGRQFSNSRSEMNVSTLELGDSALYLCASIETGDGFGYGYTFGSGTRLTVV.

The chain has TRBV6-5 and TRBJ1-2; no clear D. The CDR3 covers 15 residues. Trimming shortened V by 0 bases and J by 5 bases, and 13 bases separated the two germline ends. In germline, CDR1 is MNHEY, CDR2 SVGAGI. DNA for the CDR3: TGTGCCAGCAGTTACTCGCCCGGTATAAGTTATGGCTACACCTTC. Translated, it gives CASSYSPGISYGYTF.

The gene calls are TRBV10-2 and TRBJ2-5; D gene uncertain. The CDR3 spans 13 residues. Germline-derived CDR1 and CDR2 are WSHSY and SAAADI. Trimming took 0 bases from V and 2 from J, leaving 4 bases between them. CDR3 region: CASSESGQETQYF. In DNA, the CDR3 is TGCGCCAGCAGTGAGTCGGGACAAGAGACCCAGTACTTC.

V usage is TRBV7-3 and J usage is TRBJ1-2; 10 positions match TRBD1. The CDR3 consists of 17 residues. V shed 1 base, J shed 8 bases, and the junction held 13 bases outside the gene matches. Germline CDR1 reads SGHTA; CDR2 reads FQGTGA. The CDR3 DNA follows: TGTGCCAGCAGCTTAAACGTACGGGACAGGGGTCAACAGGGCTACACCTTC. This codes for CASSLNVRDRGQQGYTF.

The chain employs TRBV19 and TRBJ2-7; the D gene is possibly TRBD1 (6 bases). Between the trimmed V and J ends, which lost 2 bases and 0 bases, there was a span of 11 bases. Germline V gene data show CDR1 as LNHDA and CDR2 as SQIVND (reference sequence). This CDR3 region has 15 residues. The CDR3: CASSIQGKASYEQYF. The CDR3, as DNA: TGTGCCAGTAGTATACAGGGGAAGGCCTCCTACGAGCAGTACTTC.

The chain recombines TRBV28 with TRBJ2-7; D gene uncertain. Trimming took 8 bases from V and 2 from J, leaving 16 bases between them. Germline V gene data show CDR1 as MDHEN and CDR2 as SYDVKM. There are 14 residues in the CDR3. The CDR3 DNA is TGTGCCAGCCACCGCGTCTCGGCAACCTACGAGCAGTACTTC. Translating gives CASHRVSATYEQYF.